The 21 T cell receptor beta chains reported below all come from one sample, sequenced in a study of blood T cells in healthy people across ages (dated by TCRdb to about 2015). Preparation of the library involved 5' RACE. Sequencing was carried out with an Illumina HiSeq 2500. A second PCR of about 6 to 11 cycles was performed with a sample-barcoded 5' primer and a J-beta primer mix. TCRdb reprocessing: public reads trimmed at Q25 with fastp, clones called with MiXCR, in-frame beta chains kept. CDR3 protein duplicates are merged, each entry listing the most common genes and DNA. A total of 1 million to 1.2 million distinct CDR3 sequences appear in this sample, 30% to 40% of them only once. Around 13% of the sample is held by the ten biggest clonotypes. The sample consisted of blood. These receptors were obtained from a man aged 18-30 years in good health.

The chain recombines TRBV29-1 with TRBJ2-2, with 7 positions matching TRBD1. With V trimmed by 7 bases and J by 6 bases, 5 bases remained unmatched. Looked up from germline, CDR1 is SQVTM and CDR2 is ANQGSEA. CDR3 length equals 12 residues. The CDR3 here is CSGQTGPGELFF. The CDR3 DNA follows: TGCAGCGGGCAGACAGGGCCCGGGGAGCTGTTTTTT.

This chain uses TRBV12-3 or TRBV12-4 with TRBJ2-7; TRBD1 matches 10 bases. The J segment lost 2 bases and the V segment lost 6 bases, leaving 7 bases of the junction unmatched. There are 15 residues in the CDR3. The CDR3 reads CASSVGTGVTYEQYF. DNA of the CDR3: TGTGCCAGCAGCGTCGGGACAGGGGTCACCTACGAGCAGTACTTC.

CDR3 DNA: TGTGCCAGCAGCTTAGTGGGAAGAGGGGGCGGAACTGAAGCTTTCTTT. Protein: CASSLVGRGGGTEAFF. The rearrangement joins TRBV7-9 to TRBJ1-1, with 7 bases lining up with TRBD1. Germline V gives CDR1 SEHNR, CDR2 FQNEAQ (reference sequence). The CDR3 sequence is 16 residues long. V trimming: 1 base; J trimming: 5 bases; junction bases outside the gene matches: 10.

The chain carries TRBV6-1 and TRBJ1-5; TRBD1 is a possible D gene (5 bases). The germline V gene encodes CDR1 MNHNS and CDR2 SASEGT. V was trimmed by 8 bases and J by 2 bases, leaving 16 bases between them. CDR3 length: 15 residues. The CDR3 spells CASEEGANGNQPQHF. Written as DNA, the CDR3 is TGTGCCAGCGAGGAAGGGGCGAATGGCAATCAGCCCCAGCATTTT.

This sequence joins TRBV4-3 and TRBJ2-1; 7 bases align to TRBD2. CDR1 is LGHNA, CDR2 YSLEER, per germline. This CDR3 is 15 amino acids long. The V and J ends lost 2 bases and 5 bases, in that order; junction bases with no gene match: 6. CDR3 in amino acids: CASSQSRGVHNEQFF. DNA for the CDR3: TGCGCCAGCAGCCAAAGCCGGGGGGTTCACAATGAGCAGTTCTTC.

This clonotype has only a few counts. The chain is built from TRBV6-5 and TRBJ1-4; D remains unclear. Germline V gene sequence: CDR1 MNHEY, CDR2 SVGAGI. The length of the CDR3 is 14 residues. V was pared by 6 bases and J by 3 bases, with 11 bases between. DNA of the CDR3: TGTGCCAGCAGGATAGGAGCCTCTAATGAAAAACTGTTTTTT. Translating it yields CASRIGASNEKLFF.

The chain links TRBV16 to TRBJ1-1; maybe TRBD1 (5 bases). CDR3 size: 15 residues. With 2 bases removed from V and 4 bases from J, the gap between germline ends came to 14 bases. CDR1 and CDR2 (germline): KGHSY, FQNENV. The CDR3 loop is CASSQQVQGGTEAFF. The CDR3 DNA is TGTGCCAGCAGCCAACAGGTGCAGGGAGGCACTGAAGCTTTCTTT. Combining the CDR3 with reference TRBV16 and TRBJ1-1 gives the whole variable domain GEEVAQTPKHLVRGEGQKAKLYCAPIKGHSYVFWYQQVLKNEFKFLISFQNENVFDETGMPKERFSAKCLPNSPCSLEIQATKLEDSAVYFCASSQQVQGGTEAFFGQGTRLTVV.

The J gene is TRBJ2-4, the V gene TRBV30; D gene unclear. The J call may not be correct, given that the DNA end is closer to TRBJ2-7. The CDR3 sequence is 11 residues long. Germline V CDR1 and CDR2: GTSNPN, SVGIG (reference sequence). CDR3 residues: CACSIFNEQYF. In DNA form, the CDR3 reads TGTGCCTGCAGTATCTTCAACGAGCAGTACTTC.

The genes are TRBV20-1 and TRBJ2-7; tentative D call: TRBD2 (6 bases). Trimming left V 3 bases short and J 0 bases short, with 15 bases between. The CDR3 sequence is 15 residues long. The germline CDR1 and CDR2 sequences are DFQATT and SNEGSKA (reference sequence). The CDR3 loop is CSARSGQGGSYEQYF. The CDR3 coding sequence is TGCAGTGCTAGGTCGGGGCAGGGAGGCTCCTACGAGCAGTACTTC.

The chain combines TRBV27 with TRBJ2-3, with D unclear. V shed 10 bases and J shed 4 bases, with 21 bases lying between them. Germline-derived CDR1 and CDR2 are MNHEY and SMNVEV (reference sequence). The CDR3 is 15 residues long. The CDR3 loop is CATKPSVSGADTQYF. CDR3 coding DNA: TGTGCCACCAAGCCCTCAGTGTCTGGGGCAGATACGCAGTATTTT.

The V and J genes are TRBV6-4 and TRBJ2-1, with a possible D match to TRBD2 (5 bases). Germline loops: CDR1 MRHNA, CDR2 SNTAGT. Trimming removed 5 bases from V and 8 bases from J, with 16 bases in between. This CDR3 has 14 amino acids. The chain's CDR3 is CASSWRPGVDEQFF. The DNA of the CDR3 is TGTGCCAGCAGTTGGAGACCCGGGGTCGATGAGCAGTTCTTC.

The rearrangement uses TRBV12-3 or TRBV12-4 and TRBJ2-1; the D is unclear. Deletions cut 9 bases from V and 9 bases from J, with 18 bases between. This CDR3 spans 13 amino acids. CDR3 loop: CASRPFGFGEQFF. CDR3 sequence (DNA): TGTGCCAGTAGACCCTTCGGGTTTGGTGAGCAGTTCTTC.

Notes on this clonotype: One end of the junction does not line up with germline, which may come from a read error. The chain has TRBV14 and TRBJ1-3, with 7 bases lining up with TRBD1. This CDR3 contains 16 residues. CDR1 is SGHDN and CDR2 is FVKESK in the germline V gene. CDR3 sequence (DNA): TGTGCCAGCAGCCGGGGACAGCCTATCTCTGGAGACACCATATATTTT. Residues: CASSRGQPISGDTIYF.

The rearrangement uses TRBV7-9 and TRBJ2-5, with unresolved D. V shed 5 bases and J shed 4 bases, with 11 bases lying between them. Germline lookup yields CDR1 SEHNR and CDR2 FQNEAQ (reference sequence). The CDR3 is 13 amino acids. Written as DNA, the CDR3 is TGTGCCAGCAGCCATGTGGCGATAGAGACCCAGTACTTC. This translates into CASSHVAIETQYF.

The genes are TRBV20-1 and TRBJ1-2; a possible D gene is TRBD1 (5 bases). This CDR3 has 14 amino acids. Looked up from germline, CDR1 is DFQATT and CDR2 is SNEGSKA (reference sequence). Trimming cost V 6 bases and J 2 bases, with 16 bases left between them. In DNA form, the CDR3 reads TGCAGTGCCTACAAGGAGGGGTACAACTATGGCTACACCTTC. Its protein product is CSAYKEGYNYGYTF.

The chain carries TRBV14 and TRBJ2-2; D call uncertain. CDR1 and CDR2 from the germline V gene are SGHDN and FVKESK. The V end lost 1 base, the J end lost 7 bases, and 7 bases lay between the germline ends. The CDR3 consists of 13 residues. The CDR3 DNA follows: TGTGCCAGCAGCCAAGGAGGTATCGGGGAGCTGTTTTTT. The encoded protein is CASSQGGIGELFF.

This clonotype was seen more than once but under ten times. This chain joins TRBV9 and TRBJ2-7; TRBD1 aligns across 9 bases. With 1 base clipped from V and 6 bases from J, the junction kept 8 bases outside the gene matches. The germline V gene has CDR1 SGDLS and CDR2 YYNGEE. This CDR3 has 15 residues. This CDR3 reads CASSVMSGTGSEQYF. In DNA, the CDR3 is TGTGCCAGCAGCGTAATGTCGGGGACAGGGTCCGAGCAGTACTTC.

V and J are TRBV29-1 and TRBJ2-6; no firm D call. The germline V gene has CDR1 SQVTM and CDR2 ANQGSEA. The CDR3 is made up of 13 amino acids. The germline V and J ends were trimmed by 6 bases and 0 bases, with 6 bases remaining between them. Here the CDR3 DNA reads TGCAGCGTCAGATACTCTGGGGCCAACGTCCTGACTTTC. Translated, it gives CSVRYSGANVLTF.

The chain uses TRBV20-1 and TRBJ1-2, with TRBD1 identical over 7 bases. Trimming at V came to 8 bases and at J to 5 bases, leaving 11 bases not matched to a gene. The CDR3 is made up of 13 amino acids. Germline V CDR1 and CDR2: DFQATT, SNEGSKA (reference sequence). CDR3 in DNA: TGCAGTTCCCCCGGGACAGTCGCTTATGGCTACACCTTC. Protein sequence: CSSPGTVAYGYTF.

V is TRBV2 and J is TRBJ2-3; perhaps TRBD2 as D (6 bases). V was trimmed by 6 bases and J by 4 bases, leaving 20 bases between them. This CDR3 comprises 16 residues. The germline gives CDR1 SNHLY, CDR2 FYNNEI. The CDR3 reads CASRPTGTRISDTQYF. CDR3 nucleotide sequence: TGTGCCAGCAGGCCCACCGGGACTCGCATTTCAGATACGCAGTATTTT.

The sample holds a few counts of this clonotype. V gene TRBV7-8 combines with J gene TRBJ2-5; D is possibly TRBD1 (5 bases). This CDR3 spans 16 amino acids. Trimming stripped 2 bases from V and 3 bases from J, with 16 bases between. Germline lookup yields CDR1 SGHVS and CDR2 FQNEAQ. CDR3 protein: CASSLTAGREKETQYF. The CDR3, as DNA: TGTGCCAGCAGCTTAACCGCCGGCAGGGAAAAAGAGACCCAGTACTTC.